The 2 T cell receptor beta chains listed next were all sequenced from one sample in a study of T cells in Graves' hyperthyroidism and ophthalmopathy (dated by TCRdb to between 2018 and 2021). The receptor library was made with multiplex PCR. Sequencing was carried out with an Illumina HiSeq 2000. The TCR beta CDR3 regions were amplified from the RNA transcripts. The TCR CDR3 was subjected to a first round of RT-PCR using the HTBI primer set and the Qiagen OneStep RT-PCR kit. TCRdb took the public reads, trimmed them with fastp at Q25, ran MiXCR for clone calling and kept in-frame beta chains. Merged by CDR3 protein, the rows form single entries marked with the most common genes and DNA. A total of around 690,000 distinct CDR3 sequences appear in this sample, around 21% of them only once. The top ten constitute roughly a third of the sample. Sample: blood. These TCRs come from a man aged 30 to 39 with Graves' ophthalmopathy.

This clonotype was detected ten times or more. V usage is TRBV28 and J usage is TRBJ2-7; D uncertain. The CDR3 covers 14 residues. Looked up from germline, CDR1 is MDHEN and CDR2 is SYDVKM. Trimming pared 7 bases from V and 5 bases from J, leaving 18 bases between. The CDR3 coding sequence is TGTGCCAGCACCTCGAAGGCGTTTAGGAACGAGCAGTACTTC. It codes for CASTSKAFRNEQYF.

In its sample, this clonotype was seen a few times. The chain is built from TRBV18 and TRBJ1-2, with 7 bases identical to TRBD1. The CDR3 length is 15 residues. Per germline, CDR1 KGHSH and CDR2 LQKENI. Losses at the gene ends were 8 bases for V and 7 bases for J; bases not matched to a gene: 16. In DNA form, the CDR3 reads TGTGCCAGCCCCCTCGCCGGGACAGAGACGGTTGGCTACACCTTC. This gives the protein CASPLAGTETVGYTF. Using reference TRBV18 and TRBJ1-2 for the parts outside the CDR3, the full variable domain is NAGVMQNPRHLVRRRGQEARLRCSPMKGHSHVYWYRQLPEEGLKFMVYLQKENIIDESGMPKERFSAEFPKEGPSILRIQQVVRGDSAAYFCASPLAGTETVGYTFGSGTRLTVV.